The sequence of this T cell receptor (beta chain) was determined in a study of molecular identifiers for immune sequencing clone quantification. This clonotype was seen repeatedly, ten times or more. The CDR3 spans 15 residues. The V gene end was trimmed by 6 bases and the J gene end by 4 bases; junction bases not matched to a gene: 12. With listed TCR primers and previously described methods, bulk TCR libraries were prepared. TCRdb redid the calling of the PCR reads with MiXCR, one entry per CDR3 protein. The sample records around 320,000 distinct CDR3 sequences, 24% being singletons. Naive CD8 T cells were FACS-sorted by CD8+CD4-CCR7+CD45RA+ markers.

The J gene is TRBJ2-7, the V gene TRBV12-3 or TRBV12-4, with 7 bases aligning to TRBD1. The clonotype comes from a human donor in good health. Some libraries in this study had Jurkat cell RNA spiked in. Sequenced sample: naive CD8+ T cells from blood, with Jurkat cell RNA spiked in. As for subset: FACS-sorted CD8+CD4-CCR7+CD45RA+ naive T cells. CDR3 nucleotides: TGTGCCAGCAGCCCGACCGGGGACAGTTTTTACGAGCAGTACTTC. It yields the protein CASSPTGDSFYEQYF.